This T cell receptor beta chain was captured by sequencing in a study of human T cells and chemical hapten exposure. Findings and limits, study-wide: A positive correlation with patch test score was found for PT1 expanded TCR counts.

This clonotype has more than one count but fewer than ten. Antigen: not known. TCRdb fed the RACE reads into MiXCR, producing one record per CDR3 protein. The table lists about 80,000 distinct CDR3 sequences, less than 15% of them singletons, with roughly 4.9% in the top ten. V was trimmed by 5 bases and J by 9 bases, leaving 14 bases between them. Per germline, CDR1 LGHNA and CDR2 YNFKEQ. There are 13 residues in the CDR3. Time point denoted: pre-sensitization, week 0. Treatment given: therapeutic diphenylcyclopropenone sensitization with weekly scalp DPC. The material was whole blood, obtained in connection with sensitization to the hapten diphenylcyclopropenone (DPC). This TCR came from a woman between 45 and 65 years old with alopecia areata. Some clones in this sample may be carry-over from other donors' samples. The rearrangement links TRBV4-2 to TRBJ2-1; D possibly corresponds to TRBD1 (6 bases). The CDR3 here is CASSVTLGAEQFF. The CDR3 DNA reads TGTGCCAGCAGCGTGACCCTGGGGGCTGAGCAGTTCTTC.